This TCR beta chain was recovered during a study of T cell clones after liver transplantation. Study summary: TCRbeta sequencing after a pre-transplant mixed lymphocyte reaction identified graft-donor-reactive clones, later tracked in post-transplant blood. Three of the eight recipients were HCV-positive; the rest had non-autoimmune, non-viral transplant indications.

Sequencing used immunoSEQ multiplex PCR; TCRdb keeps in-frame clones, though not all of them. The data show around 97,000 clones, with around 84% seen just once and around 3% held by the top ten. Unmatched junction bases numbered 5, after V lost 3 bases and J lost 4 bases. Germline assignment: CDR1 MGHRA and CDR2 YSYEKL. This CDR3 has 15 amino acids. Overall study results and limits: A significant post-transplant drop in circulating graft-donor-reactive CD4 TCRbeta sequences occurred in most of the 8 subjects.

Sorting of unstimulated PBMCs yielded separate CD3+CD4+ and CD3+CD8+ fractions. This clone was picked up a small number of times. Its antigen is undetermined. Sequencing was performed on CD4+ T cells from blood, taken 45 to 50 months after liver transplant. The chain employs TRBV4-1 and TRBJ1-4, with 7 bases aligning to TRBD1. This clonotype was obtained from a human patient who received a liver transplant. The T cells may partly be graft donor cells. CDR3: CASSHVDRLNEKLFF. The CDR3 DNA is TGCGCCAGCAGCCACGTGGACAGGCTTAATGAAAAACTGTTTTTT.